Listed below are T cell receptor beta chains from one sample, sequenced in a study of shared clonotypes between healthy human individuals. The method was immunoSEQ multiplex PCR; TCRdb's version includes in-frame clones alone and lacks a portion of them. This table holds about 2.3 million clones, more than 80% found once. Sequenced input: naive CD4+ T cells from PBMCs. These receptors all stem from a young man in good health. Some clones in this sample may be carry-over from other donors' samples. CDR3s include the opening cysteine and the closing phenylalanine or tryptophan. Each record gives: clone size, J gene, D gene, V gene, CDR3 DNA, CDR3 protein. The D gene is left open where the match is weak. The size field is filled for only some rows; it gives once, few, many or a size class.

size: -
J: TRBJ1-2
D: TRBD1
V: TRBV28
DNA: TGTGCCAGCAGTTTTTCCGGGACAGCAAACTATGGCTACACCTTC
CDR3: CASSFSGTANYGYTF

size: -
J: TRBJ2-6
D: TRBD1
V: TRBV2
DNA: TGTGCCAGCAGTGGGACAGGGCTCCTTGGGGCCAACGTCCTGACTTTC
CDR3: CASSGTGLLGANVLTF

size: -
J: TRBJ2-1
D: -
V: TRBV29-1
DNA: TGCAGCGTAGCTCCAGTCACCTCCTACAATGAGCAGTTCTTC
CDR3: CSVAPVTSYNEQFF

size: -
J: TRBJ1-4
D: -
V: TRBV5-1
DNA: TGCGCCAGCAGCACCGAAGGGGGGGGCTACGAAAAACTGTTTTTT
CDR3: CASSTEGGGYEKLFF

size: -
J: TRBJ2-5
D: -
V: TRBV7-2
DNA: TGTGCCAGCAGCTTAGACCGGAAGCAAGAGACCCAGTACTTC
CDR3: CASSLDRKQETQYF

size: -
J: TRBJ2-1
D: -
V: TRBV5-8
DNA: TGTGCCAGCAGCTGGGGCCGAATAGTTGGCGATGAGCAGTTCTTC
CDR3: CASSWGRIVGDEQFF

size: -
J: TRBJ1-1
D: -
V: TRBV6-6
DNA: TGTGCCAGCAGCCCTCAAGGACGGAGGGCTGAAGCTTTCTTT
CDR3: CASSPQGRRAEAFF

size: -
J: TRBJ1-5
D: -
V: TRBV6-1
DNA: TGTGCCAGCGTGCAACGGTTCAATCAGCCCCAGCATTTT
CDR3: CASVQRFNQPQHF

size: -
J: TRBJ1-1
D: -
V: TRBV18
DNA: TGTGCCAGCTCACTAGTCGGCACTGAAGCTTTCTTT
CDR3: CASSLVGTEAFF

size: once
J: TRBJ1-5
D: TRBD1
V: TRBV18
DNA: TGTGCCAGCTCACCAACGGGACAGACCGAATATAGCAATCAGCCCCAGCATTTT
CDR3: CASSPTGQTEYSNQPQHF

size: -
J: TRBJ1-4
D: -
V: TRBV28
DNA: TGTGCCAGCAGTCCGCTCAGGGGAGCTAATGAAAAACTGTTTTTT
CDR3: CASSPLRGANEKLFF

size: few
J: TRBJ1-1
D: -
V: TRBV9
DNA: TGTGCCAGCAGCGTAGAAGGCTCTGAAGCTTTCTTT
CDR3: CASSVEGSEAFF

size: -
J: TRBJ1-1
D: -
V: TRBV30
DNA: TGTGCCTGGGATCGGACAGCTCCGAACACTGAAGCTTTCTTT
CDR3: CAWDRTAPNTEAFF

size: -
J: TRBJ2-7
D: TRBD1
V: TRBV19
DNA: TGTGCCAGTAGTATACGCCAACAGGGGACCTACGAGCAGTACTTC
CDR3: CASSIRQQGTYEQYF

size: once
J: TRBJ2-2
D: -
V: TRBV4-3
DNA: TGCGCCAGCAGCCAAGGGAGGGCAGGGAGGAACACTGGGGAGCTGTTTTTT
CDR3: CASSQGRAGRNTGELFF

size: -
J: TRBJ2-3
D: TRBD1
V: TRBV9
DNA: TGTGCCAGCAGCGTAGCGCCGGGACAGATCGAAGATACGCAGTATTTT
CDR3: CASSVAPGQIEDTQYF

size: -
J: TRBJ2-7
D: TRBD2
V: TRBV5-1
DNA: TGCGCCAGCAGCTTGGGACTAGCGGGAGGCCGCTACGAGCAGTACTTC
CDR3: CASSLGLAGGRYEQYF

size: -
J: TRBJ2-7
D: -
V: TRBV10-3
DNA: TGTGCCATCAGTGGTGGGGGATCCTACGAGCAGTACTTC
CDR3: CAISGGGSYEQYF

size: -
J: TRBJ2-2
D: TRBD1
V: TRBV6-5
DNA: TGTGCCAGCAGAACAGGGGGAGCGAACACCGGGGAGCTGTTTTTT
CDR3: CASRTGGANTGELFF

size: -
J: TRBJ1-1
D: -
V: TRBV28
DNA: TGTGCCAGCAGTCTAGCGTCCACTGAAGCTTTCTTT
CDR3: CASSLASTEAFF

size: -
J: TRBJ1-5
D: TRBD1
V: TRBV19
DNA: TGTGCCAGTAGTATTCCCTTTGTAGGGGACAGGGATAATCAGCCCCAGCATTTT
CDR3: CASSIPFVGDRDNQPQHF

size: few
J: TRBJ1-1
D: -
V: TRBV11-3
DNA: TGTGCCAGCAGCCGCCTCGAGGGTACTGAAGCTTTCTTT
CDR3: CASSRLEGTEAFF

size: few
J: TRBJ2-5
D: TRBD1
V: TRBV5-8
DNA: TGTGCCAGCAGCGCGGACAGGGGCCGGGAGACCCAGTACTTC
CDR3: CASSADRGRETQYF

size: -
J: TRBJ2-1
D: TRBD2
V: TRBV9
DNA: TGTGCCAGCAGTCAGAAACTAGCGGCCACCTACAATGAGCAGTTCTTC
CDR3: CASSQKLAATYNEQFF

size: -
J: TRBJ1-1
D: -
V: TRBV5-1
DNA: TGCGCCAGCAGCTTGATCGAGGATAAGGGCACTGAAGCTTTCTTT
CDR3: CASSLIEDKGTEAFF

size: once
J: TRBJ2-7
D: TRBD2
V: TRBV27
DNA: TGTGCCAGCAGTTTGGCAGCGGGACCCTACGAGCAGTACTTC
CDR3: CASSLAAGPYEQYF

size: -
J: TRBJ2-6
D: -
V: TRBV7-2
DNA: TGTGCCAGCAGCTTAGCGGGAAGGTCTGGGGCCAACGTCCTGACTTTC
CDR3: CASSLAGRSGANVLTF

size: -
J: TRBJ2-3
D: -
V: TRBV30
DNA: TGTGCCTGGAGGAAGACGCGGGCAGATACGCAGTATTTT
CDR3: CAWRKTRADTQYF

size: -
J: TRBJ2-7
D: -
V: TRBV29-1
DNA: TGCAGCGTTGGAAATGCATACGAGCAGTACTTC
CDR3: CSVGNAYEQYF

size: -
J: TRBJ1-1
D: -
V: TRBV2
DNA: TGTGCCAGCAGTGATCTCCCCCCAGTCAAAGCTTTCTTT
CDR3: CASSDLPPVKAFF

size: -
J: TRBJ1-4
D: -
V: TRBV25-1
DNA: TGTGCCAGCAGTCCCTCCGGGCAGGGGATAGGAGATGAAAAACTGTTTTTT
CDR3: CASSPSGQGIGDEKLFF

size: -
J: TRBJ1-1
D: TRBD1
V: TRBV4-2
DNA: TGTGCCAGCAGCCAAGATATAAGGGGGCCCGTGAACACTGAAGCTTTCTTT
CDR3: CASSQDIRGPVNTEAFF

size: -
J: TRBJ1-2
D: -
V: TRBV15
DNA: TGTGCCACCAGCAGAGATCGGAAGGGTGGCTACACCTTC
CDR3: CATSRDRKGGYTF

size: -
J: TRBJ2-1
D: -
V: TRBV6-1
DNA: TGTGCCAGCAGTGAATCGAACAACAATGAGCAGTTCTTC
CDR3: CASSESNNNEQFF

size: -
J: TRBJ1-1
D: -
V: TRBV5-4
DNA: TGTGCCAGCAGCTTGGCCACAAACGCGAACACTGAAGCTTTCTTT
CDR3: CASSLATNANTEAFF

size: -
J: TRBJ1-2
D: -
V: TRBV6-1
DNA: TGTGCCAGCAGTGTCGACAGTAACTATGGCTACACCTTC
CDR3: CASSVDSNYGYTF

size: -
J: TRBJ1-1
D: TRBD1
V: TRBV27
DNA: TGTGCCAGCAGGACAATGGGACAGGGTGAAGCTTTCTTT
CDR3: CASRTMGQGEAFF

size: -
J: TRBJ1-6
D: TRBD1
V: TRBV27
DNA: TGTGCCAGCAGGCGGGGACAGATTAATTCACCCCTCCACTTT
CDR3: CASRRGQINSPLHF

size: -
J: TRBJ2-1
D: TRBD2
V: TRBV9
DNA: TGTGCCAGCAGCGTAGGGCTAGCGGTATACAATGAGCAGTTCTTC
CDR3: CASSVGLAVYNEQFF

size: -
J: TRBJ2-2
D: -
V: TRBV30
DNA: TGTGCCTGGACCGACCCGGCCGGGGAGCTGTTTTTT
CDR3: CAWTDPAGELFF

size: -
J: TRBJ1-1
D: TRBD1
V: TRBV19
DNA: TGTGCCAGCCGGTGGACAGGGGTGAACACTGAAGCTTTCTTT
CDR3: CASRWTGVNTEAFF

size: -
J: TRBJ2-1
D: -
V: TRBV5-6
DNA: TGTGCCAGCAGCTTGTTCGGGGTTGAGAAGATCTCCTACAATGAGCAGTTCTTC
CDR3: CASSLFGVEKISYNEQFF

size: once
J: TRBJ1-5
D: TRBD1
V: TRBV6-5
DNA: TGTGCCAGCATGGGGACAGGCGGAAATCAGCCCCAGCATTTT
CDR3: CASMGTGGNQPQHF

size: -
J: TRBJ2-7
D: TRBD2
V: TRBV6-5
DNA: TGTGCCAGCAGTAGGCCGGGGCGGGAGACCTACGAGCAGTACTTC
CDR3: CASSRPGRETYEQYF

size: -
J: TRBJ2-7
D: -
V: TRBV5-1
DNA: TGCGCCAGCAGCTTGACACAGGGAAGCGAGCAGTACTTC
CDR3: CASSLTQGSEQYF

size: -
J: TRBJ1-4
D: -
V: TRBV11-1
DNA: TGTGCCAGCAGCTTAGTCGATGCGACACCTTCCTCTAATGAAAAACTGTTTTTT
CDR3: CASSLVDATPSSNEKLFF

size: -
J: TRBJ1-2
D: TRBD1
V: TRBV7-9
DNA: TGTGCCAGCAGACCCTCAGGGGGACTAGGCGGCTACACCTTC
CDR3: CASRPSGGLGGYTF

size: -
J: TRBJ2-5
D: TRBD1
V: TRBV5-1
DNA: TGCGCCAGCAGCCAGGGGGACAGGACCCAAGAGACCCAGTACTTC
CDR3: CASSQGDRTQETQYF

size: -
J: TRBJ2-2
D: -
V: TRBV7-9
DNA: TGTGCCAGCACCGACACGAACACCGGGGAGCTGTTTTTT
CDR3: CASTDTNTGELFF

size: -
J: TRBJ2-7
D: TRBD1
V: TRBV7-2
DNA: TGTGCCAGCAGCTCGAACAGGGGGATGGGCGAGCAGTACTTC
CDR3: CASSSNRGMGEQYF

size: -
J: TRBJ2-5
D: -
V: TRBV19
DNA: TGTGCCAGTAGTCCCCCCGGGAAGAAAGAGACCCAGTACTTC
CDR3: CASSPPGKKETQYF

size: -
J: TRBJ1-4
D: -
V: TRBV10-3
DNA: TGTGCCATCAGAGGCACGGTCAATGAAAAACTGTTTTTT
CDR3: CAIRGTVNEKLFF